This TCR beta chain is from a study of somatic mutations in cytotoxic T cells in rheumatoid arthritis. Study-level points and caveats: Patients with rheumatoid arthritis showed a slight underrepresentation of TRBV07, a finding that was never subjected to any adjustment for multiple comparisons. Antigen specificity of the expanded CD8+ clones was not determined. Rising age went with increasing CD8+ clonality in rheumatoid arthritis patients; healthy controls showed no such increase.

The ends were cut back, 3 bases at V and 1 base at J, with 15 bases in the middle. This CDR3 contains 16 residues. Germline V gives CDR1 MRHNA, CDR2 SNTAGT. Details on this clone: The antigen remains undetermined.

TCRdb's copy holds only in-frame clones and misses some; the assay was immunoSEQ multiplex PCR. The sample lists over 15,000 clones, 65% to 85% occurring once. The sequence came from an adult with rheumatoid arthritis. This chain joins TRBV6-4 and TRBJ1-1; unclear D gene. Sequenced: CD8+ T cells sorted from blood. The CDR3 here is CASSEFPGGSNTEAFF. The CDR3 region has the DNA TGTGCCAGCAGTGAGTTCCCAGGCGGGTCGAACACTGAAGCTTTCTTT.